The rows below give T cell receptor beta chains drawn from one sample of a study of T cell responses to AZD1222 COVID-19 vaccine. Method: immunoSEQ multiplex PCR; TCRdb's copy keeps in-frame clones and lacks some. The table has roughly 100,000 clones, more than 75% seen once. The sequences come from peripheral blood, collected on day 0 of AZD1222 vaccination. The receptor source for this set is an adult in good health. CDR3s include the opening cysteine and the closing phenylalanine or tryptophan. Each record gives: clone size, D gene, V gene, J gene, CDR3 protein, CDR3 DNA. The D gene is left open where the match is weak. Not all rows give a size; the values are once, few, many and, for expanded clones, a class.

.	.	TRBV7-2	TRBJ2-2	CASSTRLGTGELFF	TGTGCCAGCAGCACCCGACTAGGCACCGGGGAGCTGTTTTTT
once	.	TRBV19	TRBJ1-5	CASSIEHGNQPQHF	TGTGCCAGTAGTATTGAGCACGGTAATCAGCCCCAGCATTTT
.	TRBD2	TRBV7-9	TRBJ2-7	CASSQGLAGVPEQYF	TGTGCCAGCAGCCAAGGACTAGCGGGAGTTCCCGAGCAGTACTTC
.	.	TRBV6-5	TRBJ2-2	CASSYSGTNTGELFF	TGTGCCAGCAGTTACTCAGGGACAAACACCGGGGAGCTGTTTTTT
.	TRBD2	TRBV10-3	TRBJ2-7	CAIRPGGPYEQYF	TGTGCCATCCGACCGGGGGGTCCCTACGAGCAGTACTTC
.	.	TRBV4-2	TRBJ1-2	CASSQDGGNSGGYTF	TGTGCCAGCAGCCAAGATGGGGGTAATTCAGGTGGCTACACCTTC
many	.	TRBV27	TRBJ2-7	CASSLSNQGSYEQYF	TGTGCCAGCAGTTTATCGAACCAGGGGTCCTACGAGCAGTACTTC
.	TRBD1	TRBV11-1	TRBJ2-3	CASSLSQGALDTQYF	TGTGCCAGCAGCTTAAGCCAGGGGGCATTAGATACGCAGTATTTT
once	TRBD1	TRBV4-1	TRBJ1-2	CASSQTGVLVNGYTF	TGCGCCAGCAGCCAAACAGGGGTGTTAGTCAATGGCTACACCTTC
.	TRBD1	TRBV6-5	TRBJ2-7	CASRRDSKIYEQYF	TGTGCCAGCAGAAGGGACAGCAAAATCTACGAGCAGTACTTC
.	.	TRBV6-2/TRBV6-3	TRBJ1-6	CASSSLRGIIVNSPLHF	TGTGCCAGCAGTTCCTTGCGGGGGATTATTGTGAATTCACCCCTCCACTTT
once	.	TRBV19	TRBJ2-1	CASSIAGYEQFF	TGTGCCAGTAGTATAGCGGGCTATGAGCAGTTCTTC
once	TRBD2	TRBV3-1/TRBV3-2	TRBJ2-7	CASSQDGRERYF	TGTGCCAGCAGCCAAGATGGGAGGGAGCGGTACTTC
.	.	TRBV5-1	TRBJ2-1	CASSLEPTNYNEQFF	TGCGCCAGCAGCTTGGAGCCTACAAATTACAATGAGCAGTTCTTC
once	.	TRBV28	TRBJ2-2	CASSRTTANTGELFF	TGTGCCAGCAGTCGAACGACTGCGAACACCGGGGAGCTGTTTTTT
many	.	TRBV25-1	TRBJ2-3	CASQIFSTDTQYF	TGTGCCAGCCAGATCTTTAGCACAGATACGCAGTATTTT
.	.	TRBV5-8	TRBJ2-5	CASSLAGETKETQYF	TGTGCCAGCAGCTTGGCCGGGGAGACAAAAGAGACCCAGTACTTC
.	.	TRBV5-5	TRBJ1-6	CASSRPGLPLHF	TGTGCCAGCAGCCGGCCGGGACTACCCCTCCACTTT
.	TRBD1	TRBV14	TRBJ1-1	CASSRWTGGNTEAFF	TGTGCCAGCAGCCGATGGACAGGCGGCAACACTGAAGCTTTCTTT
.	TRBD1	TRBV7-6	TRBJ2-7	CASSFSRDREYEQYF	TGTGCCAGCAGTTTCAGCCGGGACAGGGAATACGAGCAGTACTTC
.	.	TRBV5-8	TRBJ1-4	CASSLGRGTVEKLFF	TGTGCCAGCAGCTTGGGTCGGGGAACGGTCGAAAAACTGTTTTTT
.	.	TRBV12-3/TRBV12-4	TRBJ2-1	CASAEPNEQFF	TGTGCCAGCGCCGAACCCAATGAGCAGTTCTTC
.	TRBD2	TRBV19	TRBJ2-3	CASSMFGSGRADTQYF	TGTGCCAGTAGTATGTTCGGTAGCGGGAGGGCAGATACGCAGTATTTT
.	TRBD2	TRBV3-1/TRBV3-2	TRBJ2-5	CASSQDVGTRMETQYF	TGTGCCAGCAGCCAAGATGTAGGGACTAGGATGGAGACCCAGTACTTC
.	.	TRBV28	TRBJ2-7	CASSLWPGAYEQYF	TGTGCCAGCAGTTTGTGGCCCGGAGCCTACGAGCAGTACTTC
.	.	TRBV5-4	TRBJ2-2	CASSLWMGAKGAGELFF	TGTGCCAGCAGCTTATGGATGGGGGCTAAGGGCGCCGGGGAGCTGTTTTTT
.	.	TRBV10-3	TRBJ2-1	CAIGRQETSNEQFF	TGTGCCATCGGGCGACAGGAGACTTCCAATGAGCAGTTCTTC
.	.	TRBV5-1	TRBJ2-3	CASSFGSLAPDTQYF	TGCGCCAGCAGCTTTGGCTCCCTCGCCCCTGATACGCAGTATTTT
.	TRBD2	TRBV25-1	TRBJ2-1	CASSGLAGAAEQFF	TGTGCCAGCAGTGGCCTAGCGGGAGCGGCTGAGCAGTTCTTC
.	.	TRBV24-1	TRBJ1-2	CATSDLSGYTF	TGTGCCACCAGTGATTTGTCGGGATACACCTTC
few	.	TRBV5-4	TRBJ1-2	CASSLDQGGYTF	TGTGCCAGCAGCTTGGACCAAGGGGGCTACACCTTC
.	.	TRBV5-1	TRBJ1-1	CASSLEGGEAFF	TGCGCCAGCAGCTTGGAGGGGGGTGAGGCTTTCTTT
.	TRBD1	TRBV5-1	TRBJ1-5	CASSLGGIGNQPQHF	TGCGCCAGCAGCCTAGGGGGCATTGGCAATCAGCCCCAGCATTTT
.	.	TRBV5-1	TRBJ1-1	CASSLTQGQNTEAFF	TGCGCCAGCAGCTTGACCCAGGGGCAGAACACTGAAGCTTTCTTT
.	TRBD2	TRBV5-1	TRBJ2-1	CASSAGLADYNEQFF	TGCGCCAGCAGCGCGGGACTAGCGGATTACAATGAGCAGTTCTTC
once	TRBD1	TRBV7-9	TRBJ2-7	CASSLRGQGWYEQYF	TGTGCCAGCAGCTTAAGAGGACAGGGGTGGTACGAGCAGTACTTC
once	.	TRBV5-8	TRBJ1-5	CASSALGPQHF	TGTGCCAGCAGTGCCTTAGGCCCCCAGCATTTT
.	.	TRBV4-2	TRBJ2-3	CASSQTSGTDTQYF	TGTGCCAGCAGCCAGACCTCTGGCACAGATACGCAGTATTTT
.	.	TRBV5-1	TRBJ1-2	CASRRTLNYGYTF	TGCGCCAGCCGCCGGACGCTGAACTATGGCTACACCTTC
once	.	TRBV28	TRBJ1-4	CATRGVVEKLFF	TGTGCCACCAGAGGGGTTGTAGAAAAACTGTTTTTT
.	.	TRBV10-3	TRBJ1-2	CAIRTDTGGYGYTF	TGTGCCATCAGGACCGACACCGGGGGCTATGGCTACACCTTC
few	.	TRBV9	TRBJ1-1	CASSAGPRNTEAFF	TGTGCCAGCAGCGCCGGGCCGCGGAACACTGAAGCTTTCTTT
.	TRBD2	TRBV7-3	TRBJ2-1	CASSFRTSGYNEQFF	TGTGCCAGCAGCTTCAGGACTAGCGGCTACAATGAGCAGTTCTTC
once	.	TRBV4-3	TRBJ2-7	CASSQEWASPGTYEQYF	TGCGCCAGCAGCCAAGAATGGGCTAGCCCGGGCACCTACGAGCAGTACTTC
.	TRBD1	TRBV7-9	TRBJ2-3	CASSYTGGIDTQYF	TGTGCCAGCAGCTACACAGGGGGTATAGATACGCAGTATTTT
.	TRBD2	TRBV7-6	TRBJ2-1	CASSFAGGPPLGEQFF	TGTGCCAGCAGCTTTGCGGGAGGACCTCCACTGGGTGAGCAGTTCTTC
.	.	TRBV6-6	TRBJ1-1	CASSYGYRMNTEAFF	TGTGCCAGCAGTTACGGTTACAGGATGAACACTGAAGCTTTCTTT
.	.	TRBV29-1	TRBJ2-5	CSGGEDQTQYF	TGCAGCGGGGGGGAGGACCAGACCCAGTACTTC
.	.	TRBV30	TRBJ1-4	CAWSRRSNEKLFF	TGTGCCTGGAGCAGACGGTCTAATGAAAAACTGTTTTTT
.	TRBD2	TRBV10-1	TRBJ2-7	CASSPGTSSDEQYF	TGCGCCAGCAGCCCCGGGACTAGCTCTGACGAGCAGTACTTC
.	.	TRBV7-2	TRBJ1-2	CASSLDRSNYGYTF	TGTGCCAGCAGCTTAGACAGGTCTAACTATGGCTACACCTTC
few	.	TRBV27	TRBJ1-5	CASSRVWSGQPQHF	TGTGCCAGCTCCCGGGTGTGGTCGGGACAGCCCCAGCATTTT
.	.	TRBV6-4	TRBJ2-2	CASSDYTGELFF	TGTGCCAGCAGTGACTACACCGGGGAGCTGTTTTTT
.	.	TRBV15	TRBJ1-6	CATSRGTGGSPLHF	TGTGCCACCAGCAGAGGGACGGGTGGTTCACCCCTCCACTTT
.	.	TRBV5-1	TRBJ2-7	CASSTQTSTYEQYF	TGCGCCAGCAGTACACAGACATCCACCTACGAGCAGTACTTC
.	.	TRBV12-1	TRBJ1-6	CASSLYLAAPGNSPLHF	TGTGCCAGCAGCTTATACCTTGCGGCACCGGGGAACTCACCCCTCCACTTT
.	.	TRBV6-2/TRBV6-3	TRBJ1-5	CASSYSTSRVTISPQHF	TGTGCCAGCAGTTACTCGACAAGTCGAGTGACCATCAGCCCCCAGCATTTT
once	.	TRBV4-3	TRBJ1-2	CASSQGAGSFGGYTF	TGCGCCAGCAGCCAAGGAGCAGGCAGTTTTGGAGGCTACACCTTC
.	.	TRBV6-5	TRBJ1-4	CASSRQAEGEKLFF	TGTGCCAGCAGCCGTCAGGCGGAGGGGGAAAAACTGTTTTTT